Sequencing of this T cell receptor (beta chain) was carried out in a study of T cell changes during pregnancy in multiple sclerosis. TCRdb keeps only in-frame clones here, not all; method: immunoSEQ multiplex PCR. This table has roughly 56,000 clones, about 90% appearing once. The CDR3 loop spans 15 amino acids. V was clipped by 1 base and J by 5 bases, with 11 bases between them. Looked up from germline, CDR1 is SGHTA and CDR2 is FQGNSA. The rearrangement links TRBV7-2 to TRBJ1-4; D is perhaps TRBD1 (5 bases). The sequence was collected from a female donor in good health, enrolled as a control in a pregnancy study. The source material was CD4+ T cells from peripheral blood mononuclear cells, sampled after pregnancy. The CDR3 DNA reads TGTGCCAGCAGCTTAGTTTGGCAGGGAAATGAAAAACTGTTTTTT. Amino acid sequence: CASSLVWQGNEKLFF.